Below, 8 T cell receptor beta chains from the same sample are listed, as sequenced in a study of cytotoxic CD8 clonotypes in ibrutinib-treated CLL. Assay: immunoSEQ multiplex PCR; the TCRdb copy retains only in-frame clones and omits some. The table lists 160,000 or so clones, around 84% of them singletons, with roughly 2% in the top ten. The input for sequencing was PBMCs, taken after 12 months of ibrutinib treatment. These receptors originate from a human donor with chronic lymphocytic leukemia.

CDR3 sequence reads: CAWGSGTLNTEAFF. CDR3 nucleotide sequence: TGTGCCTGGGGGTCCGGGACACTGAACACTGAAGCTTTCTTT. V is TRBV30 and J is TRBJ1-1, with a tentative D call TRBD1 (6 bases). The length of the CDR3 is 14 residues. In germline, CDR1 is GTSNPN, CDR2 SVGIG (reference sequence). The V gene lost 5 bases and the J gene lost 0 bases, with 13 bases spanning the gap.

The CDR3 loop reads CASSYLNNEQFF. In DNA form, the CDR3 reads TGTGCCAGCAGTTACCTAAACAATGAGCAGTTCTTC. This chain joins TRBV6-5 and TRBJ2-1; D not resolved. Trimming shortened V by 2 bases and J by 5 bases, and 4 bases separated the two germline ends. This CDR3 contains 12 residues. Germline values: CDR1 MNHEY, CDR2 SVGAGI.

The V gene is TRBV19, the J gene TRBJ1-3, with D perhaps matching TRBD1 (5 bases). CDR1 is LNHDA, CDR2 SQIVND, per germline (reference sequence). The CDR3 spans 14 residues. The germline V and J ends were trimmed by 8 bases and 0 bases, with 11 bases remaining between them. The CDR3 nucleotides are TGTGCCAGTCAGACCAGGGTCTCTGGAAACACCATATATTTT. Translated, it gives CASQTRVSGNTIYF.

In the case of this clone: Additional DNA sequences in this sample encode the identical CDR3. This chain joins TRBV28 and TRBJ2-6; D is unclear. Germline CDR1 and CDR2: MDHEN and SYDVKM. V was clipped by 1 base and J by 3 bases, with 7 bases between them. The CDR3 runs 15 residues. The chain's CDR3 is CASSLLGLGANVLTF. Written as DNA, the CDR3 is TGTGCCAGCAGTTTATTAGGGCTTGGGGCCAACGTCCTGACTTTC.

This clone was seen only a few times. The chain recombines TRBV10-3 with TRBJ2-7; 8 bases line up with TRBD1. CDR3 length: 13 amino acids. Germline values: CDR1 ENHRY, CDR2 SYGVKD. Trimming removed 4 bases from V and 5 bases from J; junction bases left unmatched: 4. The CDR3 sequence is CAISAGQGDEQYF. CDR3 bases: TGTGCCATCAGTGCAGGACAGGGAGACGAGCAGTACTTC.

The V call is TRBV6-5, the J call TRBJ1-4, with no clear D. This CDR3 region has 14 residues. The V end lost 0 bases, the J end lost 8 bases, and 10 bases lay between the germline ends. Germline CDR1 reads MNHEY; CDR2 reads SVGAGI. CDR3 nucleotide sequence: TGTGCCAGCAGTTACTCTCCGCAGGCCGAAAAACTGTTTTTT. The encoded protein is CASSYSPQAEKLFF.

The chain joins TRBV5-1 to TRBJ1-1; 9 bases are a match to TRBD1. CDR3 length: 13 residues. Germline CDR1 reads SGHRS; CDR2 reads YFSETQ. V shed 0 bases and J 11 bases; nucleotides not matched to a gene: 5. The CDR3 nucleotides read TGCGCCAGCAGCTTGGCCGGGACAGGGCTGGCTTTCTTT. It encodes CASSLAGTGLAFF.

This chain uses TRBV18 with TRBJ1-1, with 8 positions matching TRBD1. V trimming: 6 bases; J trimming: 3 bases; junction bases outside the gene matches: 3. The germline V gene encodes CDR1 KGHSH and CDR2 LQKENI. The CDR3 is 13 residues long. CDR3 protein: CASSPGQDTEAFF. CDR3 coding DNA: TGTGCCAGCTCGCCGGGACAGGACACTGAAGCTTTCTTT.